Listed below are T cell receptor beta chains from one sample, sequenced in a study of T cells after yellow fever vaccination. TCRdb fed the 5' RACE reads into MiXCR, producing one record per CDR3 protein. The table has about 260,000 distinct CDR3 sequences, approximately 13% seen once. Here the sequenced sample was CD4+ T cells sorted from PBMCs, taken 45 days after the yellow fever booster vaccination. The source of these receptors is a man in his thirties or forties who received the YFV17D yellow fever vaccine. The CDR3 runs from the conserved cysteine through the conserved F or W. Fields, in order: D gene, clone size, V gene, J gene, CDR3 DNA, CDR3 protein. D genes are given only for firm matches. Size values are once, few and many counts, or a class for expanded clones, and some rows have none.

d_call: .; clone_size: few; v_call: TRBV7-2; j_call: TRBJ2-2; cdr3_nt: TGTGCCAGCAGCTTCCGGGCAGGGGAGAACGGGGAGCTGTTTTTT; cdr3_aa: CASSFRAGENGELFF
d_call: .; clone_size: few; v_call: TRBV19; j_call: TRBJ2-3; cdr3_nt: TGTGCCAGTAGCGTCGGGTACCCTTCAGATACGCAGTATTTT; cdr3_aa: CASSVGYPSDTQYF
d_call: .; clone_size: .; v_call: TRBV7-2; j_call: TRBJ2-7; cdr3_nt: TGTGCCAGCAGCCAGAGGTCCTCCTACGAGCAGTACTTC; cdr3_aa: CASSQRSSYEQYF
d_call: TRBD1; clone_size: .; v_call: TRBV7-6; j_call: TRBJ1-4; cdr3_nt: TGTGCCAGCAGCCGAGGGACAGGGGGTATAGAAAAACTGTTTTTT; cdr3_aa: CASSRGTGGIEKLFF
d_call: .; clone_size: few; v_call: TRBV5-5; j_call: TRBJ2-2; cdr3_nt: TGTGCCAGCAGCTTGGCGCCCTCCACCGGGGAGCTGTTTTTT; cdr3_aa: CASSLAPSTGELFF
d_call: .; clone_size: few; v_call: TRBV7-8; j_call: TRBJ1-2; cdr3_nt: TGTGCCAGCAGCTTACCAGGGAAGAGGAATGGCTACACCTTC; cdr3_aa: CASSLPGKRNGYTF
d_call: TRBD2; clone_size: .; v_call: TRBV5-1; j_call: TRBJ2-1; cdr3_nt: TGCGCCAGCATGGTGGGACTAGCTTACAATGAGCAGTTCTTC; cdr3_aa: CASMVGLAYNEQFF
d_call: .; clone_size: few; v_call: TRBV5-6; j_call: TRBJ1-3; cdr3_nt: TGTGCCAGCAGCTCGTTGCTTACATCGTCTGGAAACACCATATATTTT; cdr3_aa: CASSSLLTSSGNTIYF
d_call: TRBD1; clone_size: few; v_call: TRBV6-2/TRBV6-3; j_call: TRBJ2-2; cdr3_nt: TGTGCCAGCAGGACACGGGACAGGGATGCCGGGGAGCTGTTTTTT; cdr3_aa: CASRTRDRDAGELFF
d_call: .; clone_size: .; v_call: TRBV20-1; j_call: TRBJ2-1; cdr3_nt: TGCAGTGCTAGAGTGGGGGAGGGGGTAGCGCTTAATGAGCAGTTCTTC; cdr3_aa: CSARVGEGVALNEQFF
d_call: .; clone_size: .; v_call: TRBV5-6; j_call: TRBJ2-5; cdr3_nt: TGTGCCAGCAGCACTGGGCCAGCGGCCGAGACCCAGTACTTC; cdr3_aa: CASSTGPAAETQYF
d_call: TRBD2; clone_size: few; v_call: TRBV29-1; j_call: TRBJ2-7; cdr3_nt: TGCAGCGTTGAAGATCGTCTAGCGGGAGGTAACGAGCAGTACTTC; cdr3_aa: CSVEDRLAGGNEQYF
d_call: .; clone_size: few; v_call: TRBV7-2; j_call: TRBJ2-5; cdr3_nt: TGTGCCAGCAGTCTGAGCGGGTGGTACCAAGAGACCCAGTACTTC; cdr3_aa: CASSLSGWYQETQYF
d_call: .; clone_size: .; v_call: TRBV18; j_call: TRBJ2-1; cdr3_nt: TGTGCCAGCTCACCAATGGGGAACTCCTACAATGAGCAGTTCTTC; cdr3_aa: CASSPMGNSYNEQFF
d_call: .; clone_size: .; v_call: TRBV7-3; j_call: TRBJ2-7; cdr3_nt: TGTGCCAGCAGCTTAAATGGGCACGAGCAGTACTTC; cdr3_aa: CASSLNGHEQYF
d_call: .; clone_size: few; v_call: TRBV5-1; j_call: TRBJ2-4; cdr3_nt: TGCGCCAGCAGCTTGGGTCTCCCGGAAGACATTCAGTACTTC; cdr3_aa: CASSLGLPEDIQYF
d_call: TRBD1; clone_size: .; v_call: TRBV6-2/TRBV6-3; j_call: TRBJ2-7; cdr3_nt: TGTGCCAGCAGTTCAAGGACAGGGCGGGTCGAGCAGTACTTC; cdr3_aa: CASSSRTGRVEQYF
d_call: TRBD1; clone_size: .; v_call: TRBV12-3/TRBV12-4; j_call: TRBJ2-2; cdr3_nt: TGTGCCAGCAGGGGACAGGGGGCGACCGGGGAGCTGTTTTTT; cdr3_aa: CASRGQGATGELFF
d_call: .; clone_size: .; v_call: TRBV12-3/TRBV12-4; j_call: TRBJ2-7; cdr3_nt: TGTGCCAGCAGTTCCTTCGCAGGCGAGCAGTACTTC; cdr3_aa: CASSSFAGEQYF
d_call: .; clone_size: few; v_call: TRBV5-4; j_call: TRBJ1-2; cdr3_nt: TGTGCCAGCAGCTTATTTGGAGATGGCTACACCTTC; cdr3_aa: CASSLFGDGYTF
d_call: TRBD2; clone_size: .; v_call: TRBV4-3; j_call: TRBJ2-5; cdr3_nt: TGCGCCAGCAGCCAAGATCTGCTAGCGGGAGTAGAGACCCAGTACTTC; cdr3_aa: CASSQDLLAGVETQYF
d_call: .; clone_size: .; v_call: TRBV10-3; j_call: TRBJ2-5; cdr3_nt: TGTGCCATCAGTGAGTCTTGGGCAGCCCAAGAGACCCAGTACTTC; cdr3_aa: CAISESWAAQETQYF
d_call: .; clone_size: .; v_call: TRBV7-9; j_call: TRBJ2-7; cdr3_nt: TGTGCCAGCAGCTTAGTGTTCTTCGACGAGCAGTACTTC; cdr3_aa: CASSLVFFDEQYF